The 14 T cell receptor beta chains listed next were all sequenced from one sample in a study of T cells in Graves' hyperthyroidism and ophthalmopathy. Amplification of TCR beta CDR3 regions used RNA as the template. Carried out on the TCR CDR3, a first-round RT-PCR used the HTBI primer set. TCRdb reprocessed the multiplex PCR reads via MiXCR and lists one record per CDR3 protein. The top ten clones hold approximately 32% of a sample with approximately 370,000 distinct CDR3 sequences, more than 13% of them seen once. The sequenced material came from blood. The receptor set was obtained from a woman in her 30s with Graves' hyperthyroidism.

The chain uses TRBV11-2 and TRBJ2-1, with 8 positions matching TRBD2. V was pared by 5 bases and J by 3 bases, with 12 bases of the junction left unmatched. The CDR3 contains 17 residues. Germline lookup yields CDR1 SGHAT and CDR2 FQNNGV. The CDR3 reads CASSPGGGGRFYNEQFF. The CDR3 DNA is TGTGCCAGCAGCCCGGGGGGGGGGGGACGCTTCTACAATGAGCAGTTCTTC.

V is TRBV27 and J is TRBJ2-5, with D perhaps matching TRBD2 (5 bases). Germline CDR1 MNHEY, CDR2 SMNVEV (reference sequence). The CDR3 totals 16 residues. Trimming removed 8 bases from V and 5 bases from J, with 24 bases in between. The CDR3 nucleotides read TGTGCCAGCGGCCCCGGGCTAAGCGGTGGGGTGGAGACCCAGTACTTC. Translating it yields CASGPGLSGGVETQYF.

The V gene is TRBV5-1, the J gene TRBJ2-2, with D hard to call. CDR3 size: 15 residues. Germline values: CDR1 SGHRS, CDR2 YFSETQ. Deletions cut 1 base from V and 1 base from J, with 8 bases between. This chain's CDR3 is CASSLRAGNTGELFF. The CDR3 DNA is TGCGCCAGCAGCTTGAGGGCAGGGAACACCGGGGAGCTGTTTTTT.

This clonotype was seen repeatedly, ten times or more. The chain links TRBV7-9 to TRBJ2-3, with 8 bases matching TRBD2. The germline V gene has CDR1 SEHNR and CDR2 FQNEAQ (reference sequence). The CDR3 is made up of 13 amino acids. With V trimmed by 6 bases and J by 6 bases, 5 bases remained unmatched. CDR3 region: CASSRTSKDTQYF. CDR3 coding DNA: TGTGCCAGCAGTCGGACTAGCAAGGATACGCAGTATTTT.

This clonotype was observed a handful of times. The chain has TRBV7-9 and TRBJ2-4; D is perhaps TRBD1 (5 bases). V gave up 5 bases and J gave up 6 bases, with 11 bases separating them. The CDR3 length is 13 residues. The germline V gene has CDR1 SEHNR and CDR2 FQNEAQ (reference sequence). This CDR3 is CASSLGQGNIQYF. Written as DNA, the CDR3 is TGTGCCAGCAGCCTTGGGCAGGGAAACATTCAGTACTTC.

The chain carries TRBV13 and TRBJ2-3, with 8 bases aligning to TRBD2. Germline CDR1 is PRHDT and CDR2 is FYEKMQ (reference sequence). The CDR3 is 17 amino acids. With V trimmed by 4 bases and J by 2 bases, 11 bases remained unmatched. The CDR3 region has the DNA TGTGCCAGCAGCTACTGGGCCGGGGGGGGATCCACAGATACGCAGTATTTT. This codes for CASSYWAGGGSTDTQYF. The full variable domain, rest sourced from reference TRBV13 and TRBJ2-3, is AAGVIQSPRHLIKEKRETATLKCYPIPRHDTVYWYQQGPGQDPQFLISFYEKMQSDKGSIPDRFSAQQFSDYHSELNMSSLELGDSALYFCASSYWAGGGSTDTQYFGPGTRLTVL.

This clonotype occurred many times. A read error may account for a junction end that differs from germline. V and J are TRBV12-3 or TRBV12-4 and TRBJ1-2; D may be TRBD1 (6 bases). The CDR3 has 14 amino acids. The CDR3 region is CASSTTGPNYGYTF. CDR3 sequence (DNA): TGTGCCAGCAGTACGACAGGTCCTAATTATGGCTACACCTTC.

This clonotype has more than one count but fewer than ten. The chain combines TRBV24-1 with TRBJ1-1; TRBD1 aligns across 10 bases. CDR3 length: 15 amino acids. In germline, CDR1 is KGHDR, CDR2 SFDVKD. Unmatched junction bases numbered 5, after V lost 3 bases and J lost 5 bases. Here the CDR3 DNA reads TGTGCCACCAGTGATACGCGACAGGGGGCGACTGAAGCTTTCTTT. Its protein is CATSDTRQGATEAFF.

This clonotype was detected ten times or more. This rearrangement joins TRBV3-1 to TRBJ2-7; 8 bases match TRBD1. J gave up 4 bases and V 6 bases, and 8 bases lay outside the gene matches. The CDR3 consists of 14 residues. Germline CDR1 and CDR2: LGHDT and YNNKEL (reference sequence). The CDR3 reads CASRRQGAHYEQYF. The DNA of the CDR3 is TGTGCCAGCAGGCGGCAGGGGGCGCATTACGAGCAGTACTTC.

This clonotype was seen only a few times. The chain joins TRBV4-2 to TRBJ1-2, with TRBD1 identical over 7 bases. Germline lookup yields CDR1 LGHNA and CDR2 YNFKEQ. The length of the CDR3 is 15 residues. The trim removed 5 bases at V and 4 bases at J, leaving 10 bases unmatched. The CDR3 spells CASSSRQGASYGYTF. CDR3 in DNA: TGTGCCAGCAGCTCACGACAGGGAGCATCCTATGGCTACACCTTC.

The chain recombines TRBV9 with TRBJ2-2; D possibly corresponds to TRBD1 (8 bases). V lost 4 bases and J lost 8, with 33 bases in between. Germline V gene sequence: CDR1 SGDLS, CDR2 YYNGEE. CDR3 length equals 20 residues. CDR3 DNA: TGTGCCAGCAGCTTCTCCCTGGACAGGGCGTCAGCGGGATTCGTAGGGGAGCTGTTTTTT. This codes for CASSFSLDRASAGFVGELFF.

This clonotype was detected only a few times. The chain uses TRBV7-6 and TRBJ2-7, with 11 bases lining up with TRBD1. Germline lookup yields CDR1 SGHVS and CDR2 FNYEAQ. V trimming: 1 base; J trimming: 5 bases; junction bases outside the gene matches: 10. The CDR3 spans 17 residues. CDR3 in amino acids: CASSLGGTGQGEDEQYF. The CDR3 nucleotides read TGTGCCAGCAGCTTAGGGGGAACGGGACAGGGGGAGGACGAGCAGTACTTC.

Turning to this clonotype: A much larger clone is a single base away; this may be a read error. The chain carries TRBV18 and TRBJ2-5; D not certain. Germline lookup yields CDR1 KGHSH and CDR2 LQKENI. V was trimmed by 4 bases and J by 7 bases, leaving 13 bases between them. The CDR3 covers 13 residues. CDR3 amino acids: CASSLVPAGTQYF. CDR3 sequence (DNA): TGTGCCAGCTCACTCGTTCCTGCAGGGACCCAGTACTTC.

The genes are TRBV6-1 and TRBJ2-7; TRBD1 aligns across 8 bases. Germline loops: CDR1 MNHNS, CDR2 SASEGT. The CDR3 totals 14 residues. Trimming took 5 bases from V and 2 from J; bases not matched to a gene: 5. This CDR3 is CASSIQGDTYEQYF. The CDR3 nucleotides read TGTGCCAGCAGTATACAGGGGGACACCTACGAGCAGTACTTC.